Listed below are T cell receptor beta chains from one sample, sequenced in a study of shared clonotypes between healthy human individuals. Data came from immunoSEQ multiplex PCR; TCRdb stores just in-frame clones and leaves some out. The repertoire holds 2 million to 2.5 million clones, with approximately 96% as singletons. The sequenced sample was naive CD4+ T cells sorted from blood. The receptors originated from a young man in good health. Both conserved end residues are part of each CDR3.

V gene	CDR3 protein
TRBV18	CASSPTPSTREDYTF
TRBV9	CASSLLSGSITDTQYF
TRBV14	CASSQEGDRVAGYTF
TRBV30	CAWSSGQGNTEAFF
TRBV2	CASSPTTGPNTEAFF
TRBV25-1	CASSDPGGGRETQYF
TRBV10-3	CAISRDRVYNEQFF
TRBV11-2	CASSAGTFAEEQFF
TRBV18	CASSPLGSQETQYF
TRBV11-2	CASSFGGRVGTEAFF
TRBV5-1	CASSLAGVDTEAFF
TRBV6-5	CASSLTGGAAFF
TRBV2	CASSNNYEQYF
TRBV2	CASSVDTKGYNSPLHF
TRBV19	CASRWQGNEKLFF
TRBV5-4	CASSFEGAGSQETQYF
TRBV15	CATSRAGTSGAFTDTQYF